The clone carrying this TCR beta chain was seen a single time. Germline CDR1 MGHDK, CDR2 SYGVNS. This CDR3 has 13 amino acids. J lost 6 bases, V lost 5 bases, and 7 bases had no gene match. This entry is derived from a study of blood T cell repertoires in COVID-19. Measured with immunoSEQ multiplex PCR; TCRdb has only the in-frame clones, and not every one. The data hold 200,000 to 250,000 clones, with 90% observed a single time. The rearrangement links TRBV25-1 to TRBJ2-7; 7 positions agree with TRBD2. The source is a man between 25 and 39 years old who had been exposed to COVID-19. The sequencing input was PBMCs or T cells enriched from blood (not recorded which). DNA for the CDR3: TGTGCCAGCAGTTTTTCATGGGAGGGCGAGCAGTACTTC. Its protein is CASSFSWEGEQYF.